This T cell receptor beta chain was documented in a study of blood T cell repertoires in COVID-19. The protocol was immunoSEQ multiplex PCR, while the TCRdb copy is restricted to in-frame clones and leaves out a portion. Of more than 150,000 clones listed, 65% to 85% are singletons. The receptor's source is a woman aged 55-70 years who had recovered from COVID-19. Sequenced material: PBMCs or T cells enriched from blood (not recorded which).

In DNA, the CDR3 is TGTGCCAGCAGCTCAGGACAGGGGGCAGGCTACACCTTC. It is translated as CASSSGQGAGYTF. The chain recombines TRBV7-9 with TRBJ1-2; 11 bases match TRBD1. Germline CDR1 is SEHNR and CDR2 is FQNEAQ (reference sequence). V shed 4 bases and J 8 bases; nucleotides not matched to a gene: 3. The CDR3 runs 13 residues. Supplemented by reference TRBV7-9 and TRBJ1-2, the full variable domain reads DTGVSQNPRHKITKRGQNVTFRCDPISEHNRLYWYRQTLGQGPEFLTYFQNEAQLEKSRLLSDRFSAERPKGSFSTLEIQRTEQGDSAMYLCASSSGQGAGYTFGSGTRLTVV.